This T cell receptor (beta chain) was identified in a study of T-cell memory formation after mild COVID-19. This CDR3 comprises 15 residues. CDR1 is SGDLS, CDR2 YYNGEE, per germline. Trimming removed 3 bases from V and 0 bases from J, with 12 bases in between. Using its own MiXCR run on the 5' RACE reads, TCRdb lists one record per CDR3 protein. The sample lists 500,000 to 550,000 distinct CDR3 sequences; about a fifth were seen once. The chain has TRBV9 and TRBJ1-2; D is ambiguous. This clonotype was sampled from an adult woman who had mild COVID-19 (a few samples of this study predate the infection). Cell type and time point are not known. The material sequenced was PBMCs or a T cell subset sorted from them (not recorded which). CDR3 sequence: CASSARWGANYGYTF. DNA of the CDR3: TGTGCCAGCAGCGCCCGGTGGGGAGCTAACTATGGCTACACCTTC.